This entry lists 9 T cell receptor beta chains sequenced from one sample in a study of regulatory T cells in long-lasting Graves disease (dated by TCRdb to the early 2020s). The sample's time point, from its label and the paper: persistent/refractory GD, antithyroid drugs over 5 years with positive TRAb. For both TCR sequencing and RNA sequencing, RNA was extracted from PBMCs in TRIzol. The method was multiplex PCR. The sequencing machine was an Illumina HiSeq 4000. CDR3 regions were amplified by Arm-PCR with iRepertoire HTBI primers to construct TCR beta libraries. TCRdb ran its own pipeline on the public reads, namely fastp trimming at Q25 and MiXCR clone calling, and kept in-frame beta chains. Every entry covers one CDR3 protein and lists the most common genes and DNA from its rows. The table for this sample lists fewer than 600,000 distinct CDR3 sequences; roughly 23% of them were counted only once. The top ten clones comprise around 13% of the sample.

This material consisted of peripheral blood mononuclear cells (PBMCs), taken when the disease was refractory, from a patient treated with antithyroid drugs. These receptors came from a female donor with Graves disease.

The chain joins TRBV25-1 to TRBJ2-6; D gene unclear. The germline V and J ends were trimmed by 6 bases and 4 bases, with 4 bases remaining between them. This CDR3 spans 12 amino acids. Germline V lookup: CDR1 MGHDK, CDR2 SYGVNS. In nucleotides, the CDR3 is TGTGCCAGCAGATTCGGGGCCAACGTCCTGACTTTC. Encoded protein: CASRFGANVLTF.

As to this clonotype: This could be a read error, since a much larger clone is one nucleotide away. The genes are TRBV6-2 or TRBV6-3 and TRBJ2-2; TRBD2 matches 9 bases. Germline trimming cut 6 bases from V and 5 bases from J; bases unmatched to any gene: 13. The germline CDR1 and CDR2 sequences are MNHEY and SVGEGT. CDR3 length: 17 residues. The CDR3 DNA sequence: TGTGCCAGCAGCCTCGAACGTAGCGGGGGAGGTACCGGGGAGCTGTTTTTT. This sequence encodes CASSLERSGGGTGELFF.

The chain carries TRBV7-2 and TRBJ2-1, with 9 nucleotides matching TRBD1. With V trimmed by 1 base and J by 6 bases, 13 bases remained unmatched. The CDR3 has 18 amino acids. CDR1 and CDR2 from the germline V gene are SGHTA and FQGNSA. In DNA, the CDR3 is TGTGCCAGCAGCTTAGTTCCGCTAGGACAGGGGAATTTCAATGAGCAGTTCTTC. It is translated as CASSLVPLGQGNFNEQFF.

This clonotype was seen only a few times. The chain links TRBV12-3 or TRBV12-4 to TRBJ1-1, with D possibly being TRBD1 (5 bases). The CDR3 spans 14 residues. Between the trimmed V and J ends, which lost 6 bases and 7 bases, there was a span of 18 bases. CDR3 sequence (DNA): TGTGCCAGCAGGCGAACCGGGACGGTAAATGAAGCTTTCTTT. Its protein product is CASRRTGTVNEAFF.

The CDR3 region is CASSDWGGNTEAFF. The CDR3 coding sequence is TGTGCCAGCAGCGATTGGGGGGGAAACACTGAAGCTTTCTTT. The V and J genes are TRBV3-1 and TRBJ1-1, with D possibly being TRBD1 (5 bases). Deletions cut 5 bases from V and 2 bases from J, with 12 bases between. Germline CDR1 LGHDT, CDR2 YNNKEL (reference sequence). The CDR3 is 14 amino acids.

This rearrangement joins TRBV4-1 to TRBJ1-3; no clear D gene. The CDR3 totals 12 residues. Germline CDR1 reads MGHRA; CDR2 reads YSYEKL. Between the trimmed V and J ends, which lost 1 base and 8 bases, there was a span of 6 bases. The CDR3 region is CASSQVGYTIYF. The CDR3 nucleotides are TGCGCCAGCAGCCAAGTCGGGTACACCATATATTTT.

The V and J genes are TRBV19 and TRBJ2-6; D is unresolved. CDR3 length equals 13 residues. Germline loops: CDR1 LNHDA, CDR2 SQIVND (reference sequence). V was trimmed by 11 bases and J by 2 bases, leaving 10 bases between them. CDR3: CAHWAAGANVLTF. DNA of the CDR3: TGTGCCCATTGGGCTGCTGGGGCCAACGTCCTGACTTTC.

The chain couples TRBV20-1 to TRBJ2-7, with a tentative D call TRBD1 (6 bases). Germline V gives CDR1 DFQATT, CDR2 SNEGSKA (reference sequence). CDR3 size: 11 residues. The germline V and J ends were trimmed by 4 bases and 7 bases, with 11 bases remaining between them. The CDR3: CSAKGGVEQYF. CDR3 in DNA: TGCAGTGCTAAAGGGGGAGTAGAGCAGTACTTC.

The rearrangement uses TRBV30 and TRBJ1-5; the D is unclear. V was cut by 4 bases and J by 7 bases, with 26 bases left in between. This CDR3 spans 17 amino acids. The germline CDR1 and CDR2 sequences are GTSNPN and SVGIG (reference sequence). CDR3: CAWTVDFSGVVWQPQHF. For the CDR3, the DNA is TGTGCCTGGACCGTAGATTTCTCTGGGGTGGTTTGGCAGCCCCAGCATTTT.